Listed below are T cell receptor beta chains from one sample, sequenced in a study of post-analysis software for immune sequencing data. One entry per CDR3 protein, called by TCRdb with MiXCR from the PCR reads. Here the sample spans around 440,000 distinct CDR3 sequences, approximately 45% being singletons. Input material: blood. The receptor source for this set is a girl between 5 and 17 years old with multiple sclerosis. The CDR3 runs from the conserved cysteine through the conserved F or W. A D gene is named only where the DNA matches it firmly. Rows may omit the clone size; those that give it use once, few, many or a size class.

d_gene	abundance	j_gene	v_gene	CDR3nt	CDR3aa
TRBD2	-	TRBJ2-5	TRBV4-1	TGCGCCAGCAGCCTCGGACTAGTGGGAGAGACCCAGTACTTC	CASSLGLVGETQYF
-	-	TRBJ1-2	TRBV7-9	TGTGCCAGCAGCCTCACGACGGGGTGGGGCTACACCTTC	CASSLTTGWGYTF
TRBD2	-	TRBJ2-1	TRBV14	TGTGCCAGCAGCCCCATAGGGACTAGCGGGAGAAATGAGCAGTTCTTC	CASSPIGTSGRNEQFF
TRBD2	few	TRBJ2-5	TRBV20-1	TGCAGTGCTACAAACAGCGGGAGGGCCGAAGAGACCCAGTACTTC	CSATNSGRAEETQYF
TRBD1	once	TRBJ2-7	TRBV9	TGTGCCAGCAGCGGGGGACAGGGAACCACCTACGAGCAGTACTTC	CASSGGQGTTYEQYF
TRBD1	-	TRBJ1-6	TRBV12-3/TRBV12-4	TGTGCCAGCAGGCCAAGTGGGACAGGATCGTCACCCCTCCACTTT	CASRPSGTGSSPLHF
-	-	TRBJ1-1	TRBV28	TGTGCCAGCACCACCTTGACAGGACGAAGAGCTTTCTTT	CASTTLTGRRAFF
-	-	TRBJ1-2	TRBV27	TGTGCCAGCAGTTTATCTGCCGGGCTCTCGGGCTACACCTTC	CASSLSAGLSGYTF
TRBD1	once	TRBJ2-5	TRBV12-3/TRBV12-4	TGTGCCAGCAGTATAAGTGGGACAGGGCGGGGAGAGACCCAGTACTTC	CASSISGTGRGETQYF
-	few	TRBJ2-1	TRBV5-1	TGCGCCAGCAGCTTGGGCTACAGGTACAATGAGCAGTTCTTC	CASSLGYRYNEQFF
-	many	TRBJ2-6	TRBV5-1	TGCGCCAGCAGACAAACAGTTTCGGGGGCCAACGTCCTGACTTTC	CASRQTVSGANVLTF
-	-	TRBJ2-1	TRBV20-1	TGCAGTGCTAGAGCCACCCGAAGGTACAATGAGCAGTTCTTC	CSARATRRYNEQFF
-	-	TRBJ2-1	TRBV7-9	TGTGCCAGCAGCCCGGACGGATTAACGAACAATGAGCAGTTCTTC	CASSPDGLTNNEQFF
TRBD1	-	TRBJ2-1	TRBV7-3	TGTGCCAGCAGCTTTGCCGCTTCGGGACAGAGATACAATGAGCAGTTCTTC	CASSFAASGQRYNEQFF
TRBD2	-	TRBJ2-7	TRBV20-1	TGCAGTGTTACGACTAGCGGCTCCTACGAGCAGTACTTC	CSVTTSGSYEQYF
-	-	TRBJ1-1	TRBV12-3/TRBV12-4	TGTGCCAGCAGCCGAGACACCCCCGACGCTTTCTTT	CASSRDTPDAFF